This T cell receptor beta chain was captured in a study of identical twins. The CDR3 is 14 residues long. The V gene end was trimmed by 2 bases and the J gene end by 2 bases; junction bases not matched to a gene: 3. The germline V gene encodes CDR1 GTSNPN and CDR2 SVGIG (reference sequence). Each CDR3 protein is one row after TCRdb ran MiXCR on the 5' RACE reads. The data show around 1.7 million distinct CDR3 sequences, about 32% seen once. Sequenced: cord blood. The V gene is TRBV30, the J gene TRBJ2-3, with 8 bases lining up with TRBD2. This receptor was obtained from a newborn girl in good health. CDR3 region: CAWSSGSFTDTQYF. The CDR3 DNA reads TGTGCCTGGAGTAGCGGGAGCTTCACAGATACGCAGTATTTT.